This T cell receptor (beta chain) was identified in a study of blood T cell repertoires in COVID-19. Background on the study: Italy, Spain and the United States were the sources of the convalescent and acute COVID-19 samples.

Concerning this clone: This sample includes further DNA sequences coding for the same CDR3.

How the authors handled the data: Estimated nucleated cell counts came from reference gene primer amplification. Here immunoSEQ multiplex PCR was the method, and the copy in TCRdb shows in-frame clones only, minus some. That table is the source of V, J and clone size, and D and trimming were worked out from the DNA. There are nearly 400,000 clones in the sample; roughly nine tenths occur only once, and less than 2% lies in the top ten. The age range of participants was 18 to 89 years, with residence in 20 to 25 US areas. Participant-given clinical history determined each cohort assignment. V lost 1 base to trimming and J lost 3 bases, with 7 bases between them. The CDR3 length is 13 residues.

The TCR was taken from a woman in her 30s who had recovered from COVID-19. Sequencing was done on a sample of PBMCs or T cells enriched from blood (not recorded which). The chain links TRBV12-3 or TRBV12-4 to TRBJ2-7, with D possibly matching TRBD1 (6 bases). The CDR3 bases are TGTGCCAGCAGTTTAGAAGGGGGCTACGAGCAGTACTTC. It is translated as CASSLEGGYEQYF.